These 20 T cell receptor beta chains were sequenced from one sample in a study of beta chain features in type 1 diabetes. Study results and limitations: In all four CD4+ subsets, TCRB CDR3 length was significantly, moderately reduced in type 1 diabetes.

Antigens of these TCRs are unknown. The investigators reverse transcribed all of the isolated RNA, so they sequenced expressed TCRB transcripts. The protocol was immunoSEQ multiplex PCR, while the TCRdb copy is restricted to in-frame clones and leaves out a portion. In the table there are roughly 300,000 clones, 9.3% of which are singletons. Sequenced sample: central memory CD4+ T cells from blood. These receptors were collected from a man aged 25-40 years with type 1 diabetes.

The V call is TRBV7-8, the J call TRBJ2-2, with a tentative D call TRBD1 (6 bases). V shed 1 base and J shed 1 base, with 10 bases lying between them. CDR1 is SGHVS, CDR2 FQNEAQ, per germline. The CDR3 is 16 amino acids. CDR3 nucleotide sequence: TGTGCCAGCAGCTTAGAAGGCAGGGGGAACACCGGGGAGCTGTTTTTT. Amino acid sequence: CASSLEGRGNTGELFF.

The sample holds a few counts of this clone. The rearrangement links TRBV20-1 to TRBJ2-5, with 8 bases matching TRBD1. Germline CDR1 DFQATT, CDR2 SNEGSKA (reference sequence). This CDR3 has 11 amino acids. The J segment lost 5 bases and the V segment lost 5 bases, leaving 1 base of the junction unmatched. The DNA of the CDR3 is TGCAGTGCTCGGACAGGGGAGACCCAGTACTTC. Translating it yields CSARTGETQYF.

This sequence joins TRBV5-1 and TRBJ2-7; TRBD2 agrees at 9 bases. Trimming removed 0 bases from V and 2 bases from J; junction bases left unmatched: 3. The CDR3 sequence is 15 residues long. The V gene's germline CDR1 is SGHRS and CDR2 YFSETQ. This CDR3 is CASSLASGVAYEQYF. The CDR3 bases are TGCGCCAGCAGCTTGGCTAGCGGGGTAGCCTACGAGCAGTACTTC.

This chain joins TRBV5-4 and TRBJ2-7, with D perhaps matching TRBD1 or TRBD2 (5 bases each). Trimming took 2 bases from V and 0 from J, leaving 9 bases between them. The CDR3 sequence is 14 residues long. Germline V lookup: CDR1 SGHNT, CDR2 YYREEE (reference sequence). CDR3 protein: CASSFGGSSYEQYF. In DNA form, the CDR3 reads TGTGCCAGCAGCTTTGGGGGAAGCTCCTACGAGCAGTACTTC.

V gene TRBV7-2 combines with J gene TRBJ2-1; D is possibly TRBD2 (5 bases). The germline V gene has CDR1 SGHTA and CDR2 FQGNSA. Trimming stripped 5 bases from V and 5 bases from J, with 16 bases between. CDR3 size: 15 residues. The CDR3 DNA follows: TGTGCCAGCAGCCCAGTCGAGCGGAGCAACAATGAGCAGTTCTTC. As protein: CASSPVERSNNEQFF.

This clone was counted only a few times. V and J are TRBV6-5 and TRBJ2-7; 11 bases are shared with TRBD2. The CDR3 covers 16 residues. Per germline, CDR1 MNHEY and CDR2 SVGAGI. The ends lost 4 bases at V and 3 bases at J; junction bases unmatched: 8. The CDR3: CASSFSGGAGGYEQYF. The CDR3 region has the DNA TGTGCCAGCAGTTTTAGCGGGGGGGCCGGAGGCTACGAGCAGTACTTC.

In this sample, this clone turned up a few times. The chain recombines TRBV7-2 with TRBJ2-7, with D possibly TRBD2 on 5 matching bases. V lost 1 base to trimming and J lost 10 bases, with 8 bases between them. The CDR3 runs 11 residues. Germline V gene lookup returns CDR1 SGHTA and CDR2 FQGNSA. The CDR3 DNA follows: TGTGCCAGCAGCTTAGGCGGGTACCAGTACTTC. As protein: CASSLGGYQYF.

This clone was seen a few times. The CDR3 nucleotides are TGTGCCAGCAGTTACTCTGGGGGCACCGGGGAGCTGTTTTTT. Protein: CASSYSGGTGELFF. The chain couples TRBV6-6 to TRBJ2-2, with D perhaps given as TRBD1 or TRBD2 (5 bases each). Germline loops: CDR1 MNHNY, CDR2 SVGAGI (reference sequence). V lost 0 bases to trimming and J lost 4 bases, with 6 bases between them. The CDR3 sequence is 14 residues long.

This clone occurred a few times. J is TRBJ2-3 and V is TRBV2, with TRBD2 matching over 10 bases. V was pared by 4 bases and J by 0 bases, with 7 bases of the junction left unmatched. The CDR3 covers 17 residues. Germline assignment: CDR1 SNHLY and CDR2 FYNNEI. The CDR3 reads CASSGQRGGPSTDTQYF. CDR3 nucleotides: TGTGCCAGCAGTGGCCAGCGGGGGGGCCCTAGCACAGATACGCAGTATTTT.

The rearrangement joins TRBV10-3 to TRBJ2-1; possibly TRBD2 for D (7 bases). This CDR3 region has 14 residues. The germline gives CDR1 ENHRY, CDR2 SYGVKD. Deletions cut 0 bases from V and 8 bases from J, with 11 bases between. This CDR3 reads CAISESQGRDEQFF. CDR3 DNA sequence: TGTGCCATCAGTGAGTCGCAGGGGAGGGATGAGCAGTTCTTC.

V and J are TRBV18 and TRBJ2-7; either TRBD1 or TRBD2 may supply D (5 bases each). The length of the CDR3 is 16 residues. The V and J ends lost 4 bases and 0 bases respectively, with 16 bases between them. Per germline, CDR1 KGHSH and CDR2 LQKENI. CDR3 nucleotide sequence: TGTGCCAGCTCACAATCCGGGACCTACAACTCCTACGAGCAGTACTTC. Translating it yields CASSQSGTYNSYEQYF.

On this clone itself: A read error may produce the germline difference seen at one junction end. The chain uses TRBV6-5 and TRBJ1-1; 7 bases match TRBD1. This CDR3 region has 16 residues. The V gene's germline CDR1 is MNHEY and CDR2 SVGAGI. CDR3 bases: TGTGCCAGCAGTTACCTCGAAGGGAGAGGGGGCACTGGAGCTTTCTTT. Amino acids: CASSYLEGRGGTGAFF.

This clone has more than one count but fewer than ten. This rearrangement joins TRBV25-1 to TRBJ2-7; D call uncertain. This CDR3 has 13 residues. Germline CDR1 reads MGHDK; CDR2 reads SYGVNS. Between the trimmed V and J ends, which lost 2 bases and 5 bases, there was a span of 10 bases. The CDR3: CASSEMGTDEQYF. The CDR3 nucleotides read TGTGCCAGCAGTGAAATGGGTACCGACGAGCAGTACTTC.

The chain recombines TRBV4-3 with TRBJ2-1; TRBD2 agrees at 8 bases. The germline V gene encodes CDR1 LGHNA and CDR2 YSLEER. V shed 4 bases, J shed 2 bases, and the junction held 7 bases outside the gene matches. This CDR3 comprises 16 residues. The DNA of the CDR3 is TGCGCCAGCAGCCTAGGGGGACTAGACACCTACAATGAGCAGTTCTTC. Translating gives CASSLGGLDTYNEQFF.

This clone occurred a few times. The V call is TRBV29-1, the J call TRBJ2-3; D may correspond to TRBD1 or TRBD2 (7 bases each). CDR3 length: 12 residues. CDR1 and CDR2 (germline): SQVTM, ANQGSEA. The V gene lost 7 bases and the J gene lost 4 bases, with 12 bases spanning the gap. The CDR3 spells CSGEGAADTQYF. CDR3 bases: TGCAGCGGGGAGGGGGCGGCAGATACGCAGTATTTT.

The CDR3 reads CASVKDSSYEQYF. For the CDR3, the DNA is TGTGCTAGCGTAAAGGACAGCTCCTACGAGCAGTACTTC. The chain has TRBV25-1 and TRBJ2-7, with D possibly TRBD1 on 6 matching bases. Germline loops: CDR1 MGHDK, CDR2 SYGVNS. The length of the CDR3 is 13 residues.

CDR3 sequence reads: CSAGPAQYF. CDR3 bases: TGCAGTGCTGGCCCGGCCCAGTACTTC. This chain connects TRBV20-1 to TRBJ2-5; D is unclear. V lost 5 bases to trimming and J lost 9 bases, with 7 bases between them. The germline V gene encodes CDR1 DFQATT and CDR2 SNEGSKA (reference sequence). The CDR3 sequence is 9 residues long.

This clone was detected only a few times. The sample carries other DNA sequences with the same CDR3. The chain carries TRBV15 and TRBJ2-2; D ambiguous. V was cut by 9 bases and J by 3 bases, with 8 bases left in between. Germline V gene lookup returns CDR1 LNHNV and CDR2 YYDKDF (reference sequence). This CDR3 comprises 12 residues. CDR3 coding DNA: TGTGCCACTAGCCGGGACACCGGGGAGCTGTTTTTT. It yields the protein CATSRDTGELFF.

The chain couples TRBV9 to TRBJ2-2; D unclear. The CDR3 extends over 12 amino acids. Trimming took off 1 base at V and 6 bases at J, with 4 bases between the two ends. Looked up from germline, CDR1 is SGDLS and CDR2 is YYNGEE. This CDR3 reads CASSVRPGELFF. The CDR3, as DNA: TGTGCCAGCAGCGTAAGGCCCGGGGAGCTGTTTTTT.

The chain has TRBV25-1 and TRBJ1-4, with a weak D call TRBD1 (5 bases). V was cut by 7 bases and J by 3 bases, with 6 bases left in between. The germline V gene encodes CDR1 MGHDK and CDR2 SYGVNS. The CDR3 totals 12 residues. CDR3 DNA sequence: TGTGCCAGCAAGGGGCCTAATGAAAAACTGTTTTTT. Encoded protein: CASKGPNEKLFF.